The present T cell receptor (beta chain) was sequenced within a study of blood T cell repertoires in COVID-19. Cohorts were assigned according to the clinical history that participants reported. Sequenced by immunoSEQ multiplex PCR; TCRdb stores in-frame clones only, minus some. Found here are around 400,000 clones, 90% to 95% of them singletons; the top ten hold roughly 0.86%. Germline V lookup: CDR1 LGHNT, CDR2 FRNRAP. The CDR3 has 12 amino acids. V was shortened by 0 bases and J by 7 bases, with 4 bases between the two germline ends. Sequencing used PBMCs or T cells enriched from blood (not recorded which). The chain employs TRBV12-5 and TRBJ1-3; no reliable D call. The receptor comes from a woman in her thirties or forties who had been exposed to COVID-19. CDR3 loop: CASGLVSNTIYF. CDR3 nucleotides: TGTGCTAGTGGTTTGGTATCTAACACCATATATTTT.